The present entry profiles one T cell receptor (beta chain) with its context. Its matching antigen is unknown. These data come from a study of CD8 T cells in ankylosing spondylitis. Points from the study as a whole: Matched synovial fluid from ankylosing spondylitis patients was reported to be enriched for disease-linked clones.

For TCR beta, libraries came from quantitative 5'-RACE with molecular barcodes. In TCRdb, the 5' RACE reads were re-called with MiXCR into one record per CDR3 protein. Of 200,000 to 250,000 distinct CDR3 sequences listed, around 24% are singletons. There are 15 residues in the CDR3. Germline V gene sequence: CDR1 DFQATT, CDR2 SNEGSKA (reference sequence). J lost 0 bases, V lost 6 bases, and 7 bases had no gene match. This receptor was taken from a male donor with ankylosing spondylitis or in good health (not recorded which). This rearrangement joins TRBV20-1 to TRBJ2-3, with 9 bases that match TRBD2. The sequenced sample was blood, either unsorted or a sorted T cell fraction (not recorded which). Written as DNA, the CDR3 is TGCAGTGCCAAAGGACTAGCGCGTAGCACAGATACGCAGTATTTT. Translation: CSAKGLARSTDTQYF.